This is a list of T cell receptor beta chains from one sample in a study of T cells in Graves' hyperthyroidism and ophthalmopathy. One entry per CDR3 protein results from TCRdb running MiXCR on the multiplex PCR reads. This sample has 490,000 or so distinct CDR3 sequences, with 20% to 25% found just once. Sequencing was performed on blood. The source is a woman aged 70 to 79 with Graves' ophthalmopathy. Both conserved end residues are part of each CDR3. The order of the fields is V gene, D gene, clone size, CDR3 protein. D genes are given only for firm matches. Size tells how often a clone was seen (once, few, many) or the class of an expanded clone, and some rows leave it out.

TRBV4-2	TRBD2	NA	CASSQDPSGGTTDTQYF
TRBV19	TRBD1	NA	CASSALLDRGLGQPQHF
TRBV25-1	TRBD2	NA	CASTTSGHSYEQYF
TRBV11-2	NA	NA	CVSSLAGYTDTQYF
TRBV19	TRBD1	NA	CASSNRGPTGELFF
TRBV29-1	NA	few	CSVKENTEAFF
TRBV24-1	NA	few	CATSPPNTGELFF
TRBV5-1	TRBD2	NA	CASSSRAGTAGGYF
TRBV28	TRBD2	many	CASSSKRGYTDTQYF
TRBV12-3/TRBV12-4	TRBD1	many	CASRPGGGTEAFF
TRBV20-1	TRBD2	few	CSASRQPGLVYNEQFF
TRBV27	NA	NA	CASRPFIGADYNEQFF
TRBV7-2	NA	NA	CASSQESNMRSEKLFF
TRBV20-1	NA	many	CSAGTGYEQYF
TRBV12-3/TRBV12-4	TRBD2	once	CASSPGLAGNEQLF
TRBV5-4	TRBD1	NA	CASSPKGQGTYEQYF
TRBV5-1	NA	few	CASSISGTVNEQFF
TRBV4-1	NA	once	CASSQGVVAYEQYF
TRBV10-3	TRBD1	NA	CATGTGTYEQYF
TRBV28	NA	NA	CASSPQSGYGSPLHF
TRBV7-2	NA	NA	CASSPGFSYNEQFF
TRBV19	TRBD1	few	CASRIGTGGSGELFF
TRBV6-5	NA	NA	CASSYGGGRGFNEQFF
TRBV20-1	TRBD2	NA	CSARRLAGDHEQYF
TRBV20-1	NA	NA	CSATLGTGDYEQYF
TRBV12-3/TRBV12-4	NA	NA	CASSLVGSGYEQYF
TRBV12-3/TRBV12-4	TRBD1	many	CASSLKKGTGANQPQHF
TRBV2	NA	many	CASSFLPGQGTQYF